This entry lists 23 T cell receptor beta chains sequenced from one sample in a study of primary melanoma T cells and metastatic recurrence. Some clones are missing from TCRdb's copy, which holds only in-frame ones; the method was immunoSEQ multiplex PCR. The top ten clones hold roughly 32% of a sample with roughly 1,000 clones, about 88% of them seen once. The sequencing sample was made of melanoma tumor tissue. The receptors come from a human donor with melanoma.

This chain links TRBV6-8 with TRBJ1-4, with D tentatively TRBD1 (6 bases). CDR1 and CDR2 from the germline V gene are MNHGY and SAAAGT. The CDR3 spans 14 residues. V shed 4 bases and J shed 8 bases, with 14 bases lying between them. The CDR3 spells CASSLWGAGEKLFF. CDR3 bases: TGTGCCAGCAGTTTATGGGGGGCTGGGGAAAAACTGTTTTTT.

V and J are TRBV11-3 and TRBJ2-2; D is unclear. Trimming took 4 bases from V and 3 from J, leaving 12 bases between them. Germline V lookup: CDR1 SGHNT, CDR2 YENEEA. The CDR3 loop spans 15 amino acids. CDR3 coding DNA: TGTGCCAGCAGCTCCCCGGGCTACGACACCGGGGAGCTGTTTTTT. Encoded protein: CASSSPGYDTGELFF.

V is TRBV29-1 and J is TRBJ2-7; a weak D match, TRBD2 (6 bases). CDR1 SQVTM and CDR2 ANQGSEA come from the germline V gene. Between the trimmed V and J ends, which lost 7 bases and 2 bases, there was a span of 12 bases. The CDR3 totals 12 residues. CDR3 sequence (DNA): TGCAGCGCCAAGACTAGAGCCTACGAGCAGTACTTC. This sequence encodes CSAKTRAYEQYF.

The genes are TRBV6-7 and TRBJ2-7, with 7 bases aligning to TRBD1. TRBV6-7 qualifies as an ORF whose function is uncertain. Trimming took 4 bases from V and 6 from J; bases not matched to a gene: 9. The CDR3 spans 14 residues. DNA of the CDR3: TGTGCCAGCAGTTGGGGACGACAGGGTAGCGAGCAGTACTTC. Its protein product is CASSWGRQGSEQYF.

The chain joins TRBV5-1 to TRBJ2-5; D is unclear. The CDR3 length is 14 residues. Between the trimmed V and J ends, which lost 0 bases and 2 bases, there was a span of 8 bases. Germline V CDR1 and CDR2: SGHRS, YFSETQ. The CDR3 reads CASSLVSTQETQYF. DNA for the CDR3: TGCGCCAGCAGCTTGGTTTCTACTCAAGAGACCCAGTACTTC.

The rearrangement uses TRBV11-3 and TRBJ2-5; possibly TRBD1 or TRBD2 for D (5 bases each). Trimming took 5 bases from V and 4 from J, leaving 14 bases between them. The CDR3 length is 14 residues. CDR1 and CDR2 (germline): SGHNT, YENEEA. CDR3 protein: CASSRGGQGETQYF. DNA for the CDR3: TGTGCCAGCAGCCGGGGCGGGCAGGGAGAGACCCAGTACTTC.

The CDR3 reads CASSTEGWASGANVLTF. Here the CDR3 DNA reads TGTGCCAGCAGCACCGAGGGTTGGGCCTCTGGGGCCAACGTCCTGACTTTC. The rearrangement joins TRBV9 to TRBJ2-6, with a weak D call TRBD2 (5 bases). The length of the CDR3 is 17 residues. The germline V and J ends were trimmed by 4 bases and 0 bases, with 14 bases remaining between them. Germline loops: CDR1 SGDLS, CDR2 YYNGEE.

The rearrangement links TRBV12-5 to TRBJ2-3, with 7 bases aligning to TRBD2. This CDR3 contains 15 residues. CDR1 LGHNT and CDR2 FRNRAP come from the germline V gene. CDR3 amino acids: CASTAGVAGRDTQYF. The CDR3, as DNA: TGTGCCAGCACGGCGGGGGTCGCGGGAAGGGATACGCAGTATTTT.

Details on this clone: At least one base is unread or ambiguous, so its residue appears as X. The chain uses TRBV11-3 and TRBJ2-3; no clear D. The germline CDR1 and CDR2 sequences are SGHNT and YENEEA. V gave up 3 bases and J gave up 2 bases, with 15 bases separating them. This CDR3 has 16 amino acids. CDR3 sequence: CASSLAEVFXTDTQYF. In nucleotides, the CDR3 is TGTGCCAGCAGCTTGGCCGAGGTTTTTARCACAGATACGCAGTATTTT.

V is TRBV25-1 and J is TRBJ1-1; maybe TRBD1 (5 bases). CDR1 MGHDK and CDR2 SYGVNS come from the germline V gene. This CDR3 has 13 residues. V was trimmed by 3 bases and J by 1 base, leaving 6 bases between them. This CDR3 is CASSEGGNTEAFF. CDR3 sequence (DNA): TGTGCCAGCAGTGAGGGGGGGAACACTGAAGCTTTCTTT.

The chain uses TRBV1 and TRBJ2-7; the D segment call TRBD2 is taken from the table without a DNA check. TRBV1 is marked as a pseudogene. The CDR3 is made up of 13 amino acids. CDR3 sequence (DNA): TGCGCCAGCAGCAAACCCGGGGTACGGGAGCAGTACTTC. Its protein product is CASSKPGVREQYF.

This clone was counted a single time. This chain connects TRBV11-3 to TRBJ2-1, with 8 bases aligning to TRBD1. V trimming: 0 bases; J trimming: 8 bases; junction bases outside the gene matches: 6. Germline V CDR1 and CDR2: SGHNT, YENEEA. The CDR3 consists of 15 residues. DNA for the CDR3: TGTGCCAGCAGCTTAGAGGGCAGGGGGCAAGATGAGCAGTTCTTC. This codes for CASSLEGRGQDEQFF.

This clone occurred once. The gene calls are TRBV4-1 and TRBJ1-3, with unresolved D. This CDR3 has 16 residues. Germline CDR1 reads MGHRA; CDR2 reads YSYEKL. V was shortened by 3 bases and J by 1 base, with 13 bases between the two germline ends. CDR3 bases: TGCGCCAGCAGCCAGGCTCTCCCAGCTTCTGGAAACACCATATATTTT. It specifies CASSQALPASGNTIYF.

V usage is TRBV6-8 and J usage is TRBJ1-2; the D gene is possibly TRBD1 (5 bases). The CDR3 is 15 amino acids. Germline V gene data show CDR1 as MNHGY and CDR2 as SAAAGT. Deletions cut 7 bases from V and 8 bases from J, with 23 bases between. As DNA, the CDR3 is TGTGCCAGCACTAAAGGGACGTCAGGGATAGAAGGCTACACCTTC. Protein sequence: CASTKGTSGIEGYTF.

The gene calls are TRBV29-1 and TRBJ2-5, with TRBD1 matching 10 bases. The V gene end was trimmed by 5 bases and the J gene end by 4 bases; junction bases not matched to a gene: 10. The CDR3 extends over 15 amino acids. Looked up from germline, CDR1 is SQVTM and CDR2 is ANQGSEA. The CDR3 spells CSVPWDRGVGETQYF. CDR3 coding DNA: TGCAGCGTTCCCTGGGACAGGGGTGTGGGAGAGACCCAGTACTTC.

The V call is TRBV5-1, the J call TRBJ2-2, with 10 bases matching TRBD1. J lost 6 bases, V lost 2 bases, and 4 bases had no gene match. From germline, CDR1 is SGHRS and CDR2 YFSETQ. This CDR3 contains 15 residues. The CDR3 spells CASSFETGGSGELFF. CDR3 DNA sequence: TGCGCCAGCAGCTTTGAGACAGGGGGCTCCGGGGAGCTGTTTTTT.

CDR3 residues: CASSGRAGPLETQYF. The CDR3 DNA is TGTGCCAGCAGTGGTAGGGCGGGGCCTTTGGAGACCCAGTACTTC. This chain joins TRBV6-8 and TRBJ2-5; possibly TRBD2 for D (6 bases). V lost 5 bases, J lost 5 bases, and 18 bases lay in between. The CDR3 contains 15 residues. The germline V gene has CDR1 MNHGY and CDR2 SAAAGT.

The chain combines TRBV19 with TRBJ2-6; D remains unclear. This CDR3 comprises 15 residues. V gave up 3 bases and J gave up 0 bases, with 6 bases separating them. The germline V gene has CDR1 LNHDA and CDR2 SQIVND (reference sequence). The CDR3 is CASSIGSSGANVLTF. The CDR3 DNA reads as TGTGCCAGTAGTATTGGCAGCTCTGGGGCCAACGTCCTGACTTTC.

Only one count was recorded for this clone. The chain has TRBV6-8 and TRBJ2-1; the match to TRBD1 covers 9 bases. The CDR3 loop spans 14 amino acids. Germline CDR1 reads MNHGY; CDR2 reads SAAAGT. The J segment lost 2 bases and the V segment lost 7 bases, leaving 3 bases of the junction unmatched. In DNA, the CDR3 is TGTGCCAGCACCCGGACAGGGGCCTACAATGAGCAGTTCTTC. This gives the protein CASTRTGAYNEQFF.

V usage is TRBV11-3 and J usage is TRBJ2-2; a weak D match, TRBD2 (7 bases). From germline, CDR1 is SGHNT and CDR2 YENEEA. Deletions cut 8 bases from V and 5 bases from J, with 15 bases between. The CDR3 has 14 amino acids. The DNA for the CDR3 is TGTGCCAGCTCCGCGGGGGCCGGTACCGGGGAGCTGTTTTTT. Its protein product is CASSAGAGTGELFF.

The chain recombines TRBV11-3 with TRBJ2-7, with D unclear. V was pared by 6 bases and J by 1 base, with 22 bases between. There are 17 residues in the CDR3. CDR1 and CDR2 (germline): SGHNT, YENEEA. CDR3 loop: CASSPRGEGHRSYEQYF. The CDR3 DNA reads TGTGCCAGCAGTCCGCGCGGTGAAGGGCACAGATCCTACGAGCAGTACTTC.

This clone was seen a handful of times. An end of the junction does not agree with germline; a read error may underlie this. This sequence joins TRBV6-8 and TRBJ2-5, with 10 bases aligning to TRBD1. This CDR3 is 16 amino acids long. Germline V lookup: CDR1 MNHGY, CDR2 SAAAGT. Here the CDR3 DNA reads TGTGCCATCAGTGCCCGACAGGGGGCGGAGATGGAGACCCAGTACTTC. Residues: CAISARQGAEMETQYF.

The V gene is TRBV6-8, the J gene TRBJ1-2; TRBD1 is a possible D gene (6 bases). Germline CDR1 and CDR2: MNHGY and SAAAGT. V lost 0 bases, J lost 1 base, and 9 bases lay in between. The CDR3 length is 15 residues. The CDR3 DNA reads TGTGCCAGCAGTTACTCCTGGACAGATAACTATGGCTACACCTTC. This sequence encodes CASSYSWTDNYGYTF.